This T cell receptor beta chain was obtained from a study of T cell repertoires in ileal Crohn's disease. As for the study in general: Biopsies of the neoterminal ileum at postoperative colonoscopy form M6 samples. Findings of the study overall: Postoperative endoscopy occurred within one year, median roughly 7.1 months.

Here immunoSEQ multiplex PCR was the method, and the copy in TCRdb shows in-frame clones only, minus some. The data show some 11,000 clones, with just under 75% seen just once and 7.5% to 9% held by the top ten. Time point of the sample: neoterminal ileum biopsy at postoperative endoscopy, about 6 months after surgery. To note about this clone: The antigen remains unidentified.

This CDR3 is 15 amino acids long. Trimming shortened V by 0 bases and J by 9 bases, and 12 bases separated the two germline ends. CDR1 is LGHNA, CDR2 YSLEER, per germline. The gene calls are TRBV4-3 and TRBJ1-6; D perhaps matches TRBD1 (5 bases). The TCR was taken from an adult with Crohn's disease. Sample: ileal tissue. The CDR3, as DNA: TGCGCCAGCAGCCAAGATCGGGGGATAGGTTCACCCCTCCACTTT. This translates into CASSQDRGIGSPLHF.